The rows below give T cell receptor beta chains drawn from one sample of a study of beta chain features in type 1 diabetes. Measured with immunoSEQ multiplex PCR; TCRdb has only the in-frame clones, and not every one. The data show over 350,000 clones, around 16% seen once. Specimen: naive CD4+ T cells from blood. Receptors were obtained from a woman between 18 and 29 years old in good health. Each CDR3 is given with its conserved first and last residue. A D gene is named only where the DNA matches it firmly. Some rows mark clone size as missing; the rest say once, few, many or name a class of expanded clone.

abundance	d_gene	v_gene	j_gene	CDR3nt	CDR3aa
-	-	TRBV18	TRBJ2-3	TGTGCCAGCTCACCAGGCCAGTCTAGCACAGATACGCAGTATTTT	CASSPGQSSTDTQYF
-	-	TRBV18	TRBJ1-1	TGTGCCAGCTCACGGGTAGAGGCTGAAGCTTTCTTT	CASSRVEAEAFF
few	TRBD2	TRBV9	TRBJ2-1	TGTGCCAGCAGCGTAGATAGCGGGAGAATCTATGAGCAGTTCTTC	CASSVDSGRIYEQFF
-	TRBD2	TRBV9	TRBJ2-1	TGTGCCAGCAGCGGACTAGCGGGACTCTCCTACAATGAGCAGTTCTTC	CASSGLAGLSYNEQFF
-	-	TRBV18	TRBJ2-7	TGTGCCAGCTCACCTAAAACAGATTGGGAGCAGTACTTC	CASSPKTDWEQYF
few	-	TRBV5-1	TRBJ2-1	TGCGCCAGCAGCTCTGGACGGGGACATTCCTACAATGAGCAGTTCTTC	CASSSGRGHSYNEQFF
few	TRBD2	TRBV18	TRBJ2-7	TGTGCCAGCTCGTCCGGGACTAGGGCCTACGAGCAGTACTTC	CASSSGTRAYEQYF
few	-	TRBV30	TRBJ2-5	TGTGCCTGGAGTGTGGTTAGCGGTCAAGAGACCCAGTACTTC	CAWSVVSGQETQYF
-	-	TRBV6-1	TRBJ2-7	TGTGCCAGCCCCGGTTACGAGCAGTACTTC	CASPGYEQYF
-	-	TRBV13	TRBJ2-7	TGTGCCAGCAGCTTCCCCTGGGGCGCACTCGGAAGCGAGCAGTACTTC	CASSFPWGALGSEQYF
few	-	TRBV25-1	TRBJ2-3	TGTGCCAGCAGTGAAAGTCTCCTATACACAGATACGCAGTATTTT	CASSESLLYTDTQYF
-	-	TRBV15	TRBJ2-2	TGTGCCACCTCGCTACAGGGTGCCACCGGGGAGCTGTTTTTT	CATSLQGATGELFF